Sequencing of this T cell receptor beta chain was carried out in a study of blood T cells in healthy people across ages. There were healthy Caucasian individuals from Russia, aged 6 to 90, serving as donors. Collection of around 9.3 milliliters of peripheral blood was performed for each donor. Whole-study results and caveats: Estimates of total diversity, which came from one million sequenced T cells, were considered to be underestimates. Strong correlation linked observed beta diversity and percent naive T cells.

A second PCR, run for roughly 7 to 12 cycles, used a sample-barcoded 5' primer plus a J-beta primer mix. TCRdb used MiXCR to reprocess the 5' RACE reads, holding one entry per CDR3 protein. The repertoire holds fewer than 1,000,000 distinct CDR3 sequences, with more than 35% as singletons. Regarding this clonotype: Its antigen is not known.

Input material: blood. This receptor was identified in an elderly man in good health.

DNA for the CDR3: TGTGCCAGCAGTGACGTTGGCAGCTCCTACGAGCAGTACTTC. Protein sequence: CASSDVGSSYEQYF. This chain uses TRBV6-4 with TRBJ2-7, with D unclear. V lost 2 bases to trimming and J lost 0 bases, with 8 bases between them. This CDR3 contains 14 residues. Germline V gene data show CDR1 as MRHNA and CDR2 as SNTAGT.